This TCR beta chain was sequenced during a study of OX40 agonist ivuxolimab in advanced cancers. Study information: With ivuxolimab, an agonistic anti-OX40 (CD134) antibody, patients were treated. Eligibility admitted prior anti-PD-1, anti-PD-L1 or anti-CTLA-4 therapy; 35% to 40% had some.

Blood samples were obtained at baseline, cycle 4 day 1, and cycle 7 day 1. Clones were read by immunoSEQ multiplex PCR, and TCRdb kept only the in-frame ones, dropping some. The sample lists 84,000 or so clones; approximately 95% were seen once. Trimming removed 10 bases at V and 2 bases at J, with 14 bases between. The CDR3 is 13 amino acids. CDR1 is LNHDA and CDR2 is SQIVND in the germline V gene (reference sequence). The V call is TRBV19, the J call TRBJ2-5, with D possibly called TRBD1 or TRBD2 (5 bases each). Sequencing used CD4+ or CD8+ T cells sorted from blood, obtained in a trial of the OX40 agonist ivuxolimab. This receptor was identified in an adult with an advanced solid tumor such as melanoma, head and neck, liver or kidney cancer. The CDR3 protein is CATQQDLQETQYF. In DNA, the CDR3 is TGTGCCACCCAACAGGACTTACAAGAGACCCAGTACTTC.